These 20 T cell receptor beta chains were sequenced from one sample in a study of blood T cell repertoires in COVID-19. Profiled with immunoSEQ multiplex PCR; TCRdb holds only in-frame clones, not every one. The sample records roughly 250,000 clones, roughly 86% being singletons. The material sequenced was PBMCs or T cells enriched from blood (not recorded which). These receptors were collected from a woman in her 40s with acute COVID-19.

CDR3 coding DNA: TGTGCCAGCAGCCAAGAGCGGTCTAGCGGGAAAGGTAATGAGCAGTTCTTC. Protein sequence: CASSQERSSGKGNEQFF. The chain combines TRBV14 with TRBJ2-1; 9 bases agree with TRBD2. The trim removed 0 bases at V and 7 bases at J, leaving 10 bases unmatched. CDR3 length: 17 amino acids. Germline V CDR1 and CDR2: SGHDN, FVKESK.

V gene TRBV21-1 combines with J gene TRBJ2-1; whether TRBD2, the table's D call, matches the DNA was not checked. TRBV21-1 counts as a pseudogene. This CDR3 is 16 amino acids long. The CDR3 region is CASSRTSGRFVNEQFF. The CDR3 DNA reads TGTGCCAGCAGCAGGACTAGCGGGAGGTTTGTTAATGAGCAGTTCTTC.

The chain combines TRBV19 with TRBJ2-1, with D maybe TRBD2 (5 bases). V lost 5 bases to trimming and J lost 9 bases, with 11 bases between them. Germline CDR1 is LNHDA and CDR2 is SQIVND (reference sequence). CDR3 length equals 12 residues. Here the CDR3 DNA reads TGTGCCAGTAGTCCTCTAGCAGCTGAGCAGTTCTTC. Its translation: CASSPLAAEQFF.

The V call is TRBV29-1, the J call TRBJ2-1, with a tentative D call TRBD1 (6 bases). Germline CDR1 reads SQVTM; CDR2 reads ANQGSEA. Between the trimmed V and J ends, which lost 1 base and 3 bases, there was a span of 16 bases. This CDR3 spans 16 amino acids. CDR3 sequence (DNA): TGCAGCGTTGAAGGACTTCAGGGGCGCTACTACAATGAGCAGTTCTTC. As protein: CSVEGLQGRYYNEQFF.

This chain connects TRBV5-1 to TRBJ2-1, with TRBD2 matching 8 bases. Germline V gives CDR1 SGHRS, CDR2 YFSETQ. V gave up 4 bases and J gave up 5 bases; unmatched junction bases: 8. There are 15 residues in the CDR3. The CDR3 DNA follows: TGCGCCAGCAGCGGTTTAACTAGCGGTAACAATGAGCAGTTCTTC. As protein: CASSGLTSGNNEQFF. Supplemented by reference TRBV5-1 and TRBJ2-1, the full variable domain reads KAGVTQTPRYLIKTRGQQVTLSCSPISGHRSVSWYQQTPGQGLQFLFEYFSETQRNKGNFPGRFSGRQFSNSRSEMNVSTLELGDSALYLCASSGLTSGNNEQFFGPGTRLTVL.

The chain couples TRBV7-3 to TRBJ2-3; D perhaps matches TRBD2 (6 bases). In germline, CDR1 is SGHTA, CDR2 FQGTGA. V was clipped by 5 bases and J by 1 base, with 10 bases between them. CDR3 length equals 14 residues. The CDR3 sequence: CASSPIAGTDTQYF. In nucleotides, the CDR3 is TGTGCCAGCAGCCCGATAGCGGGCACAGATACGCAGTATTTT.

The chain is built from TRBV30 and TRBJ1-2; TRBD1 agrees at 8 bases. J gave up 8 bases and V 7 bases, and 3 bases lay outside the gene matches. Germline CDR1 GTSNPN, CDR2 SVGIG (reference sequence). The CDR3 totals 10 residues. The CDR3 here is CASGQGGYTF. The CDR3 DNA follows: TGTGCCTCCGGACAGGGCGGCTACACCTTC.

This sequence joins TRBV27 and TRBJ1-2; 10 nucleotides agree with TRBD1. V lost 1 base, J lost 8 bases, and 10 bases stayed unmatched. This CDR3 has 16 residues. Looked up from germline, CDR1 is MNHEY and CDR2 is SMNVEV (reference sequence). For the CDR3, the DNA is TGTGCCAGCAGTTTATTCCCGGGACAGGGGAATTGGGGCTACACCTTC. Residues: CASSLFPGQGNWGYTF.

The V gene is TRBV7-9, the J gene TRBJ2-1, with TRBD2 matching 10 bases. J was trimmed by 6 bases and V by 1 base; bases with no gene match: 6. CDR3 length: 16 amino acids. Germline V gene lookup returns CDR1 SEHNR and CDR2 FQNEAQ (reference sequence). The DNA of the CDR3 is TGTGCCAGCAGCTTAGGTAGGGGACTAGCGCGCAATGAGCAGTTCTTC. Protein: CASSLGRGLARNEQFF.

The genes are TRBV27 and TRBJ1-4; D is undetermined. The CDR3 covers 14 residues. V was pared by 6 bases and J by 5 bases, with 13 bases between. Germline lookup yields CDR1 MNHEY and CDR2 SMNVEV (reference sequence). The CDR3 nucleotides are TGTGCCAGCAGAGGGAGGTATGGGAATGAAAAACTGTTTTTT. Protein: CASRGRYGNEKLFF.

The chain has TRBV7-9 and TRBJ2-1; the D gene is possibly TRBD2 (6 bases). With 4 bases removed from V and 2 bases from J, the gap between germline ends came to 15 bases. The germline V gene encodes CDR1 SEHNR and CDR2 FQNEAQ (reference sequence). The CDR3 contains 16 residues. The chain's CDR3 is CASSSPLAGTYNEQFF. The DNA of the CDR3 is TGTGCCAGCAGCTCCCCCCTGGCGGGGACCTACAATGAGCAGTTCTTC.

This chain connects TRBV14 to TRBJ2-6, with 12 bases lining up with TRBD2. The CDR3 loop spans 18 amino acids. In germline, CDR1 is SGHDN, CDR2 FVKESK. Unmatched junction bases numbered 2, after V lost 1 base and J lost 1 base. The chain's CDR3 is CASSQGLAGGSGANVLTF. The CDR3 nucleotides are TGTGCCAGCAGCCAAGGGCTAGCGGGAGGGTCTGGGGCCAACGTCCTGACTTTC.

The rearrangement links TRBV2 to TRBJ2-5, with 12 bases aligning to TRBD2. V gave up 5 bases and J gave up 0 bases; unmatched junction bases: 13. From germline, CDR1 is SNHLY and CDR2 FYNNEI. This CDR3 spans 19 amino acids. The CDR3 protein is CASSFSMGLAGGDQETQYF. The CDR3 nucleotides are TGTGCCAGCAGTTTCTCAATGGGACTAGCGGGCGGGGACCAAGAGACCCAGTACTTC.

The gene calls are TRBV18 and TRBJ1-1; a possible D gene is TRBD1 (6 bases). The CDR3 extends over 14 amino acids. Germline lookup yields CDR1 KGHSH and CDR2 LQKENI. The V and J ends lost 2 bases and 2 bases respectively, with 9 bases between them. In DNA form, the CDR3 reads TGTGCCAGCTCACCAGGGGACACCAACACTGAAGCTTTCTTT. Its protein is CASSPGDTNTEAFF.

The V gene is TRBV7-9, the J gene TRBJ2-1, with a possible D match to TRBD2 (6 bases). The germline gives CDR1 SEHNR, CDR2 FQNEAQ (reference sequence). This CDR3 comprises 17 residues. The V and J ends lost 1 base and 4 bases respectively, with 17 bases between them. For the CDR3, the DNA is TGTGCCAGCAGCTTAGTAACGGGAGTTGGGTTTTACAATGAGCAGTTCTTC. It specifies CASSLVTGVGFYNEQFF.

The V gene is TRBV6-5, the J gene TRBJ2-4, with a tentative D call TRBD2 (6 bases). V shed 5 bases and J shed 0 bases, with 11 bases lying between them. CDR3 length equals 15 residues. The germline CDR1 and CDR2 sequences are MNHEY and SVGAGI. The CDR3 loop reads CASSPDGRAKNIQYF. The CDR3 region has the DNA TGTGCCAGCAGTCCGGACGGGAGAGCCAAAAACATTCAGTACTTC.

V gene TRBV4-1 combines with J gene TRBJ2-1; TRBD1 agrees at 9 bases. The CDR3 consists of 16 residues. V gave up 2 bases and J gave up 5 bases; unmatched junction bases: 7. Per germline, CDR1 MGHRA and CDR2 YSYEKL. DNA of the CDR3: TGCGCCAGCAGCCAACTGACAGGGGGGTATAACAATGAGCAGTTCTTC. As protein: CASSQLTGGYNNEQFF.

This chain connects TRBV7-9 to TRBJ2-3; 8 bases are shared with TRBD2. V trimming: 5 bases; J trimming: 1 base; junction bases outside the gene matches: 5. CDR3 length: 15 residues. In germline, CDR1 is SEHNR, CDR2 FQNEAQ (reference sequence). The CDR3 region has the DNA TGTGCCAGCAGCCCCAGCGGGAGTGGCACAGATACGCAGTATTTT. It is translated as CASSPSGSGTDTQYF.

V is TRBV27 and J is TRBJ2-7; TRBD2 is a possible D gene (5 bases). Per the germline V gene, CDR1 is MNHEY and CDR2 is SMNVEV (reference sequence). Trimming took off 2 bases at V and 7 bases at J, with 15 bases between the two ends. The CDR3 has 14 residues. DNA of the CDR3: TGTGCCAGCAGTTTAGGAGCCGGGATGGGGGAGCAGTACTTC. This codes for CASSLGAGMGEQYF.

J is TRBJ1-1 and V is TRBV9; D may be TRBD1 (5 bases). This CDR3 comprises 14 residues. V was trimmed by 4 bases and J by 3 bases, leaving 13 bases between them. In germline, CDR1 is SGDLS, CDR2 YYNGEE. The CDR3 protein is CASSPQGGDTEAFF. The CDR3 DNA follows: TGTGCCAGCAGCCCTCAGGGAGGGGACACTGAAGCTTTCTTT.